The sequence of this T cell receptor (beta chain) was determined in a study of blood T cell repertoires in COVID-19. Here immunoSEQ multiplex PCR was the method, and the copy in TCRdb shows in-frame clones only, minus some. The repertoire holds some 60,000 clones, with about four fifths as singletons. The CDR3 length is 14 residues. Germline V gives CDR1 MDHEN, CDR2 SYDVKM. Trimming pared 6 bases from V and 7 bases from J, leaving 15 bases between. The chain links TRBV28 to TRBJ1-4, with D possibly being TRBD1 (6 bases). The receptor was isolated from a man aged 30 to 45 with COVID-19, enrolled during active disease. Sequences were obtained from peripheral blood. Here the CDR3 DNA reads TGTGCCAGCAGCCAAGGGGGATGGCGTGAAAAACTGTTTTTT. Protein: CASSQGGWREKLFF.